Following are 30 T cell receptor beta chains from one sample sequenced in a study of CD8 T cells in Susac syndrome (dated by TCRdb to between 2018 and 2021). The library was obtained by the immunoSEQ multiplex PCR assay. RNA was extracted with the RNeasy kit and about 0.5 to 1 ug was reverse transcribed using random hexamers. The public reads were reanalyzed by TCRdb: fastp trimming at Q25, MiXCR alignment, in-frame beta chains only. One record per CDR3 amino acid sequence lists the most common genes and DNA. A total of roughly 190,000 distinct CDR3 sequences appear in this sample, approximately 95% of them only once. The biggest ten clones account for roughly 0.098% of the sample. Material: CD4+ T cells from PBMCs. Receptor source: a human donor with Susac syndrome.

V is TRBV28 and J is TRBJ2-5, with unresolved D. Germline CDR1 reads MDHEN; CDR2 reads SYDVKM. There are 14 residues in the CDR3. The V end lost 3 bases, the J end lost 4 bases, and 12 bases lay between the germline ends. The CDR3 is CASSFSRLGETQYF. The CDR3 bases are TGTGCCAGCAGTTTCAGCAGGCTCGGAGAGACCCAGTACTTC.

The genes are TRBV29-1 and TRBJ1-2; D is possibly TRBD1 (5 bases). Trimming removed 4 bases at V and 6 bases at J, with 12 bases between. Looked up from germline, CDR1 is SQVTM and CDR2 is ANQGSEA. This CDR3 comprises 12 residues. CDR3 nucleotide sequence: TGCAGCGTTGGCACAGGTTTCGATGGCTACACCTTC. Its translation: CSVGTGFDGYTF.

The chain combines TRBV12-3 or TRBV12-4 with TRBJ2-2; D is perhaps TRBD1 (5 bases). Trimming removed 6 bases at V and 1 base at J, with 6 bases between. CDR3 length equals 13 residues. The CDR3 bases are TGTGCCAGCAGAGGGGAGAACACCGGGGAGCTGTTTTTT. It encodes CASRGENTGELFF.

This rearrangement joins TRBV12-3 or TRBV12-4 to TRBJ1-1, with D maybe TRBD1 (5 bases). The CDR3 length is 14 residues. V shed 3 bases and J shed 3 bases, with 11 bases lying between them. The CDR3 DNA is TGTGCCAGCAGTTTGGCAGGGACGTACACTGAAGCTTTCTTT. Protein sequence: CASSLAGTYTEAFF.

The chain joins TRBV20-1 to TRBJ1-1; D remains unclear. The CDR3 is 14 residues long. Between the trimmed V and J ends, which lost 4 bases and 4 bases, there was a span of 16 bases. Germline CDR1 and CDR2: DFQATT and SNEGSKA (reference sequence). The CDR3 reads CSATTPWGFTEAFF. CDR3 DNA: TGCAGTGCTACTACACCCTGGGGTTTCACTGAAGCTTTCTTT.

V and J are TRBV6-2 or TRBV6-3 and TRBJ2-7; 7 bases fit TRBD1. Germline loops: CDR1 MNHEY, CDR2 SVGEGT. Trimming cost V 7 bases and J 10 bases; bases outside gene matches: 13. CDR3 length: 13 amino acids. CDR3 bases: TGTGCCAGCACCGACCCCGGGACAGTGAGCCAGTACTTC. Protein: CASTDPGTVSQYF.

This chain joins TRBV3-1 and TRBJ2-7; D unclear. V shed 0 bases and J shed 6 bases, with 3 bases lying between them. Germline CDR1 LGHDT, CDR2 YNNKEL (reference sequence). The CDR3 length is 11 residues. CDR3: CASSQDLEQYF. In DNA form, the CDR3 reads TGTGCCAGCAGCCAAGATCTCGAGCAGTACTTC.

The chain couples TRBV6-1 to TRBJ1-2; D remains ambiguous. Per germline, CDR1 MNHNS and CDR2 SASEGT. The CDR3 covers 14 residues. The V end lost 1 base, the J end lost 2 bases, and 8 bases lay between the germline ends. CDR3 bases: TGTGCCAGCAGTGAAGGGCTGGGGAACTATGGCTACACCTTC. It yields the protein CASSEGLGNYGYTF.

The rearrangement uses TRBV5-1 and TRBJ1-1, with TRBD1 identical over 12 bases. From germline, CDR1 is SGHRS and CDR2 YFSETQ. The length of the CDR3 is 19 residues. With 2 bases clipped from V and 1 base from J, the junction kept 12 bases outside the gene matches. CDR3 coding DNA: TGCGCCAGCAGCTTACTCTGGGACAGGGGGCGCGGAGGGAACACTGAAGCTTTCTTT. Translation: CASSLLWDRGRGGNTEAFF.

The chain links TRBV7-2 to TRBJ2-1, with D maybe TRBD1 (6 bases). The CDR3 covers 15 residues. Germline V gives CDR1 SGHTA, CDR2 FQGNSA. Trimming took off 5 bases at V and 2 bases at J, with 13 bases between the two ends. CDR3: CASSLNRVPYNEQFF. Here the CDR3 DNA reads TGTGCCAGCAGCCTCAACAGGGTCCCCTACAATGAGCAGTTCTTC.

The chain links TRBV20-1 to TRBJ2-6; D is unclear. The CDR3 is made up of 15 amino acids. Germline CDR1 and CDR2: DFQATT and SNEGSKA (reference sequence). Trimming left V 0 bases short and J 1 base short, with 7 bases between. The DNA for the CDR3 is TGCAGTGCTAGAGACGAGTTATCTGGGGCCAACGTCCTGACTTTC. Translated, it gives CSARDELSGANVLTF.

The chain employs TRBV15 and TRBJ2-5; D is perhaps TRBD1 (6 bases). V was pared by 0 bases and J by 5 bases, with 16 bases between. The CDR3 runs 16 residues. Germline CDR1 is LNHNV and CDR2 is YYDKDF (reference sequence). The CDR3 here is CATSRDILRGAETQYF. CDR3 DNA: TGTGCCACCAGCAGAGATATTCTCAGGGGCGCCGAGACCCAGTACTTC.

This chain links TRBV19 with TRBJ1-6; TRBD1 might be the D (5 bases). CDR3 length: 14 amino acids. The V end lost 9 bases, the J end lost 9 bases, and 18 bases lay between the germline ends. Germline CDR1 is LNHDA and CDR2 is SQIVND (reference sequence). Here the CDR3 DNA reads TGTGCCAGCCAGCTCCAGGGCGAGGGTTCACCCCTCCACTTT. Translated, it gives CASQLQGEGSPLHF. Full variable domain (outside the CDR3, taken from reference TRBV19 and TRBJ1-6): DGGITQSPKYLFRKEGQNVTLSCEQNLNHDAMYWYRQDPGQGLRLIYYSQIVNDFQKGDIAEGYSVSREKKESFPLTVTSAQKNPTAFYLCASQLQGEGSPLHFGNGTRLTVT.

The chain has TRBV30 and TRBJ2-7; no clear D. Germline assignment: CDR1 GTSNPN and CDR2 SVGIG (reference sequence). This CDR3 contains 14 residues. V gave up 0 bases and J gave up 1 base, with 10 bases separating them. The DNA for the CDR3 is TGTGCCTGGAGTGTAAAGGCCAGATCCTACGAGCAGTACTTC. This encodes CAWSVKARSYEQYF.

The chain has TRBV30 and TRBJ1-2, with D possibly TRBD1 on 6 matching bases. The CDR3 length is 16 residues. V lost 0 bases and J 4 bases, leaving 18 bases between the germline ends. Germline CDR1 GTSNPN, CDR2 SVGIG (reference sequence). CDR3 bases: TGTGCCTGGAGTGTAGGGATCGTACAGGGAAGCTATGGCTACACCTTC. Protein: CAWSVGIVQGSYGYTF.

The chain couples TRBV19 to TRBJ1-1, with 8 bases matching TRBD1. This CDR3 contains 13 residues. V lost 6 bases to trimming and J lost 8 bases; unmatched junction nucleotides: 8. CDR1 and CDR2 from the germline V gene are LNHDA and SQIVND (reference sequence). The CDR3 nucleotides are TGTGCCAGTAGAGACAGGGGTTTATTCGAAGCTTTCTTT. It codes for CASRDRGLFEAFF.

The DNA for the CDR3 is TGCGCCAGCAGCCGTCAAGGGATAGACAGGGTCCCTCTGACTGGGGCCAACGTCCTGACTTTC. This translates into CASSRQGIDRVPLTGANVLTF. The rearrangement uses TRBV4-1 and TRBJ2-6; 7 bases fit TRBD1. The V and J ends lost 4 bases and 2 bases, in that order; junction bases with no gene match: 20. CDR1 and CDR2 (germline): MGHRA, YSYEKL. The CDR3 is made up of 21 amino acids.

This clonotype was counted between two and nine times. V and J are TRBV6-5 and TRBJ1-2; TRBD1 agrees at 9 bases. V gave up 0 bases and J gave up 8 bases; unmatched junction bases: 4. The CDR3 totals 14 residues. Germline loops: CDR1 MNHEY, CDR2 SVGAGI. CDR3: CASSYSFGQGGYTF. Written as DNA, the CDR3 is TGTGCCAGCAGTTACTCCTTCGGACAGGGGGGCTACACCTTC.

This chain joins TRBV20-1 and TRBJ1-2, with 7 bases fitting TRBD1. Germline-derived CDR1 and CDR2 are DFQATT and SNEGSKA (reference sequence). The ends lost 5 bases at V and 3 bases at J; junction bases unmatched: 6. This CDR3 region has 13 residues. The CDR3 DNA reads as TGCAGTGCTGCGGACAGGTCCGACTATGGCTACACCTTC. Translation: CSAADRSDYGYTF.

The genes are TRBV28 and TRBJ2-5; D remains ambiguous. This CDR3 comprises 11 residues. V was clipped by 6 bases and J by 5 bases, with 7 bases between them. The germline CDR1 and CDR2 sequences are MDHEN and SYDVKM. This CDR3 reads CASRIRETQYF. For the CDR3, the DNA is TGTGCCAGCAGGATAAGGGAGACCCAGTACTTC.

The chain is built from TRBV14 and TRBJ1-2; D unclear. With 2 bases removed from V and 12 bases from J, the gap between germline ends came to 13 bases. The CDR3 is made up of 12 amino acids. Germline values: CDR1 SGHDN, CDR2 FVKESK. In DNA form, the CDR3 reads TGTGCCAGCAGCCAATCCGCGCTGGAACACACCTTC. This encodes CASSQSALEHTF.

The chain combines TRBV30 with TRBJ1-5; unclear D gene. Trimming removed 3 bases at V and 3 bases at J, with 9 bases between. This CDR3 has 13 residues. Germline CDR1 is GTSNPN and CDR2 is SVGIG (reference sequence). The CDR3: CAWRRTVNQPQHF. Written as DNA, the CDR3 is TGTGCCTGGAGAAGGACGGTCAATCAGCCCCAGCATTTT.

In its sample, this clonotype was seen once. The chain employs TRBV30 and TRBJ1-1; D not certain. Germline loops: CDR1 GTSNPN, CDR2 SVGIG (reference sequence). The CDR3 covers 12 residues. The V and J ends lost 3 bases and 8 bases respectively, with 13 bases between them. The CDR3 DNA reads as TGTGCCTGGAGCCCACAGCCGGCAGAAGCTTTCTTT. This encodes CAWSPQPAEAFF.

The rearrangement uses TRBV4-3 and TRBJ2-7; D unresolved. CDR1 and CDR2 from the germline V gene are LGHNA and YSLEER. V shed 0 bases and J shed 5 bases, with 5 bases lying between them. The CDR3 covers 12 residues. For the CDR3, the DNA is TGCGCCAGCAGCCAAGATCGGAACGAGCAGTACTTC. Its protein product is CASSQDRNEQYF.

V gene TRBV28 combines with J gene TRBJ2-7, with a possible D match to TRBD1 (6 bases). V was clipped by 11 bases and J by 3 bases, with 14 bases between them. CDR3 length equals 12 residues. The germline gives CDR1 MDHEN, CDR2 SYDVKM. This chain's CDR3 is CAAQGRIYEQYF. CDR3 bases: TGTGCCGCACAGGGAAGGATCTACGAGCAGTACTTC.

This rearrangement joins TRBV12-3 or TRBV12-4 to TRBJ1-3; D is uncertain. Trimming cost V 6 bases and J 2 bases, with 14 bases left between them. This CDR3 is 15 amino acids long. CDR3 bases: TGTGCCAGCAGGGGAGGGTGGGCGACTGGAAACACCATATATTTT. Translated: CASRGGWATGNTIYF.

This clonotype was detected once. The rearrangement joins TRBV12-3 or TRBV12-4 to TRBJ2-7; 10 bases match TRBD1. The CDR3 is 15 amino acids. J lost 3 bases, V lost 6 bases, and 8 bases had no gene match. The CDR3 here is CASRTPGTGDYEQYF. In nucleotides, the CDR3 is TGTGCCAGCAGAACCCCCGGGACAGGGGACTACGAGCAGTACTTC.

The DNA for the CDR3 is TGCAGCGTTACCCGGACAGGGATAAATAACTATGGCTACACCTTC. Protein sequence: CSVTRTGINNYGYTF. The V gene is TRBV29-1, the J gene TRBJ1-2, with TRBD1 matching over 8 bases. Trimming took 5 bases from V and 1 from J; bases not matched to a gene: 9. There are 15 residues in the CDR3. Germline loops: CDR1 SQVTM, CDR2 ANQGSEA.

The chain's CDR3 is CASSQDRGTQYF. CDR3 DNA sequence: TGTGCCAGCAGCCAAGATAGGGGCACCCAGTACTTC. The rearrangement links TRBV3-1 to TRBJ2-5; maybe TRBD1 (5 bases). V was clipped by 0 bases and J by 8 bases, with 7 bases between them. CDR3 length: 12 residues. In germline, CDR1 is LGHDT, CDR2 YNNKEL (reference sequence).

This chain joins TRBV6-5 and TRBJ2-3; 7 nucleotides line up with TRBD2. Germline CDR1 and CDR2: MNHEY and SVGAGI. V was pared by 10 bases and J by 4 bases, with 5 bases of the junction left unmatched. The CDR3 loop spans 12 amino acids. In DNA form, the CDR3 reads TGTGCCACTCGGGGGGTCCCAGATACGCAGTATTTT. It translates to CATRGVPDTQYF.